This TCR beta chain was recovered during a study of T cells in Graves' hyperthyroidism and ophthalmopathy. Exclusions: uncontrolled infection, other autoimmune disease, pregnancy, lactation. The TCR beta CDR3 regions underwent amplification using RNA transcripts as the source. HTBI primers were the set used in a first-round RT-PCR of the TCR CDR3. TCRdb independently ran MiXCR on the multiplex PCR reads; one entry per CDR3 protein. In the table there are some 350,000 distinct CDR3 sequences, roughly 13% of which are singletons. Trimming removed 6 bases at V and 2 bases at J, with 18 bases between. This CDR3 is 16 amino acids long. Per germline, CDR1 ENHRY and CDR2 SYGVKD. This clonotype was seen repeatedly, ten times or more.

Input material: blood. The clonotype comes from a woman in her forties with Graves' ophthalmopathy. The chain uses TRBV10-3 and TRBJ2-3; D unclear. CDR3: CAISEVTPAYTDTQYF. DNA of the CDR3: TGTGCCATCAGCGAGGTGACTCCCGCATACACAGATACGCAGTATTTT.